This T cell receptor beta chain comes out of a study of cytomegalovirus exposure and HLA in healthy donors (dated by TCRdb to about 2017). As for the study more broadly: An earlier analysis of several hundred of the donors reported about 300 Gb of sequence data and around 120 million unique TCR beta sequences obtained from about 179 million T cells. On average, 235,054 unique TCR beta nucleotide sequences were sequenced per donor among 300 to 500 genotyped donors of the cohort, with about 17% of those sequences being non-productive. The aim of the study was to test whether cataloging public T cell receptors could identify signatures of past pathogen exposure. An early release that covered roughly 600 HLA-typed donors contained around 330 gigabases of sequencing data and 80 million or so unique TCR sequences. Of the approximately 400 genotyped donors, roughly 80% fell in the genetic ancestry cluster associated with self-reported Caucasian donors. The later analysis used no new phenotypic data to find candidate immune exposures, relying instead on TCR beta sequences and their occurrence across donors. Typing coverage varied by locus: roughly 629-640 donors for A, B, C, DRB1 and DQB1; roughly 520 for DQA1; 606 for DPA1; roughly 450 for DPB1. To predict cytomegalovirus infection status, the study brought together high-throughput TCR immunosequencing, statistical association of individual TCRs with disease status, and machine learning. In an earlier analysis of 587 of the donors, high-throughput TCR beta sequencing was used to judge whether each TCR beta V gene segment behaved as functional or pseudogenic. Because of strong linkage in the cohort, a handful of DR-DQ haplotypes were treated as single units for association and clustering. HLA typing included class I and class II loci at four-digit resolution. In a later genetic analysis, genome-wide SNP genotypes for about three fifths of the roughly 670 donors were used, and that subset was treated as a discovery cohort. Every discovery cohort repertoire had been produced on one sequencing platform. Using immunosequencing, the study profiled T cell repertoires from fewer than 850 subjects and related those repertoires to cytomegalovirus serostatus. Donor age, sex, ethnicity and CMV serostatus were collected together with the repertoire data. A later analysis re-examined previously published TCR beta repertoires from just over 650 donors and added high-resolution HLA genotyping to investigate patterns of TCR occurrence. In addition to the first cohort of 666 subjects, a separate validation cohort of around 110 different subjects was used. Study-level results and caveats: Broadly in line with IMGT annotations, most TCR beta V segments showed up in productive rearrangements about 87% or about 30% of the time in an earlier analysis of around 550 of the donors. Cytomegalovirus status was reported to be diagnosed by the classifier with high specificity and sensitivity in both the original and validation cohorts. Because counts were too low, roughly 18 rarely observed V segments, including chromosome 9 orphons, were left out of the earlier analysis of approximately 500 of the donors. A later genetic analysis reported fewer N-insertions in productive TCRs among donors in an Asian-associated ancestry cluster than the roughly 690-donor mean. Specific HLA alleles were associated with 18,000 or so TCR beta sequences at a false discovery rate of 0.05 in a later analysis. In a later analysis, several top co-occurrence clusters were reported to appear linked to parvovirus B19, influenza, CMV and Epstein-Barr virus. A group of highly shared sequence variants was considered likely to be a technical artifact of the sequencing pipeline. The study listed around 160 TCR beta chains as associated with cytomegalovirus. A later genetic analysis associated a missense DCLRE1C variant with V-gene and J-gene trimming of TCR beta chains, and an independent cohort replicated the association. The cohort was sequenced for TCR beta chains only, and without alpha or paired-chain data the features that could be detected were limited. In vitro tests confirmed that three of the cytomegalovirus-associated TCR beta chains recognize cytomegalovirus antigens. Linkage disequilibrium might explain the correlated functional status among segregating V segments, but an unknown experimental factor could not be ruled out. Roughly uniform sequencing depth across donors was assumed in presence/absence analyses, although this assumption may not hold. A further reported finding was that TCR beta sequences accurately predicted the HLA-A and HLA-B alleles for most subjects in the first cohort. When HLA alleles, especially DR and DQ, strongly co-occurred, attributing TCR associations to individual alleles was difficult. HLA typing was unavailable for some donors at each locus, so association tests used only the typed subset. A later analysis found that most CMV-associated TCR beta chains appeared HLA-restricted, with HLA associations seemingly driven largely by CMV exposure. The 87-base-pair reads could not distinguish some IMGT-functional V segments, including TRBV6-2 and TRBV6-3, so those segments were excluded. Immune exposure information for the cohort was limited to CMV serostatus. A later analysis found that TCR association rates varied across HLA loci, with DRB1 alleles showing the most associated TCRs and HLA-C alleles the fewest. The authors suggested that the approach could potentially be extended to other disease states and immunological phenotypes. While some public TCRs were present in many individuals, most TCR sequences turned up only very rarely across donors. In a later analysis, HLA-associated TCR beta chains showed more clonal expansion and lower generation probabilities than non-associated chains that were equally common.

The cohort was made up of approximately 670 healthy bone marrow donors. At the time of sampling, all cohort members were nominally healthy, though unrecorded immune exposures were likely present. The donor tested CMV seropositive, placing the donor among the 289 seropositive members of the cohort. A peripheral blood sample was provided by each donor, and peripheral blood mononuclear cells were used for TCR beta sequencing. The Qiagen DNeasy Blood Extraction Kit was used to extract genomic DNA from the blood cell samples. Libraries were built with the immunoSEQ multiplex PCR assay. The multiplex PCR relied on a mix of 60 forward primers for TCR Vbeta segments and 13 reverse primers for TCR Jbeta segments. The CDR3 region of rearranged TCR beta genes was amplified from genomic DNA by a multiplex PCR assay. The amplified TCR beta libraries were sequenced on the Illumina HiSeq System as 87-base-pair reads. Turning to the authors' computational methods: In a later analysis, tens of millions of unique TCR beta chains were counted across the roughly 700 repertoires, and around 10 million of these chains were shared by at least two donors. Raw reads were error-corrected and collapsed into unique sequences by a nearest-neighbor algorithm in which closely related sequences were merged to remove PCR and sequencing errors. Alignment of CDR3 sequences to IMGT reference sequences was used to assign V, D and J gene segments. For a sequence to be retained, a match of at least six nucleotides was required to both a V gene segment and a J gene segment. Rearrangements were classified as productive when the CDR3 lacked stop codons and remained in frame with V and J, and all other rearrangements were classified as non-productive. Following IMGT convention, CDR3 was defined as the stretch from the second conserved V-encoded cysteine up to the conserved J-encoded phenylalanine. In an earlier analysis of roughly 580 of the donors, sequences lacking an unambiguous match to a single V gene segment were excluded. An earlier analysis of a few hundred of the donors called V segments functional above 56.7% productive rearrangements and segregating when the between-donor standard deviation exceeded 5%. To diagnose cytomegalovirus status from the catalog of TCR beta chain sequences, a statistical classification framework was built. In a later analysis, TCR nucleotide sequences were compared against IMGT/GENE-DB human TR gene sequences so that V and J genes could be assigned. In a later analysis, CDR3 sequences and most-parsimonious VDJ recombination scenarios were assigned using the TCRdist pipeline. In a later analysis, each TCR beta chain was defined by its CDR3 amino acid sequence together with its V-gene family, and reads without a unique V-gene family were excluded. To address suspected cross-contamination and a sequencing artifact, a later analysis removed several hundred highly shared, low-generation-probability nucleotide sequences. In a later analysis, a clonal expansion index for each public chain was calculated from normalized within-repertoire ranks of inferred template counts. In a later analysis, generation probabilities were computed using a VDJ recombination model fitted to out-of-frame rearrangements, and the results were checked against IGoR. Hypergeometric tests were used in a later analysis to score TCR-TCR, TCR-HLA and TCR-CMV co-occurrence, with a repertoire-size bias correction applied to the TCR pairs. In a later analysis, false discovery rates were estimated by permuting HLA or CMV assignments 20 times. In a later analysis, co-occurring TCRs were grouped using DBSCAN, with TCRdist sequence similarity added in when clustering inside HLA-allele-positive subsets. Repertoires with fewer than 30,000 or more than 120,000 public chains were left out of co-occurrence clustering, as were five repertoires with anomalous nucleotide sharing. TCRdb limited this immuneACCESS table to in-frame rearrangements with V and J called. A share of clones is missing; checked studies link under half to unresolved V genes, and the rest is unexplained. The V and J calls and clone size come from that table; D and trimming were worked out from the DNA. The sample contains fewer than 200,000 clones, about 9% of them found a single time. Clones ranked in the top ten supply over 1% of the sample.

The CDR3, cysteine through phenylalanine, is 15 amino acids long. CDR3 DNA only is kept here, 45 bases in frame from base 1. At the junction V is shortened by 7 bases and J by 1 base, with 17 bases in between. The germline V gene specifies SNHLY as CDR1 and FYNNEI as CDR2. A few counts support this clone. Its antigen remains undetermined. No base qualities exist here, and no much larger clone lies one base off it. The specimen sequenced was PBMCs. This TCR came from a woman aged 30 to 39 in good health and CMV-seropositive. The chain was built from TRBV2 and TRBJ2-7; TRBD1 is perhaps the D gene, given 5 matching bases. The DNA sequence is as follows: TGTGCCAGCACTATAGACAGACAAGGATCCTACGAGCAGTACTTC. This translates into CASTIDRQGSYEQYF.